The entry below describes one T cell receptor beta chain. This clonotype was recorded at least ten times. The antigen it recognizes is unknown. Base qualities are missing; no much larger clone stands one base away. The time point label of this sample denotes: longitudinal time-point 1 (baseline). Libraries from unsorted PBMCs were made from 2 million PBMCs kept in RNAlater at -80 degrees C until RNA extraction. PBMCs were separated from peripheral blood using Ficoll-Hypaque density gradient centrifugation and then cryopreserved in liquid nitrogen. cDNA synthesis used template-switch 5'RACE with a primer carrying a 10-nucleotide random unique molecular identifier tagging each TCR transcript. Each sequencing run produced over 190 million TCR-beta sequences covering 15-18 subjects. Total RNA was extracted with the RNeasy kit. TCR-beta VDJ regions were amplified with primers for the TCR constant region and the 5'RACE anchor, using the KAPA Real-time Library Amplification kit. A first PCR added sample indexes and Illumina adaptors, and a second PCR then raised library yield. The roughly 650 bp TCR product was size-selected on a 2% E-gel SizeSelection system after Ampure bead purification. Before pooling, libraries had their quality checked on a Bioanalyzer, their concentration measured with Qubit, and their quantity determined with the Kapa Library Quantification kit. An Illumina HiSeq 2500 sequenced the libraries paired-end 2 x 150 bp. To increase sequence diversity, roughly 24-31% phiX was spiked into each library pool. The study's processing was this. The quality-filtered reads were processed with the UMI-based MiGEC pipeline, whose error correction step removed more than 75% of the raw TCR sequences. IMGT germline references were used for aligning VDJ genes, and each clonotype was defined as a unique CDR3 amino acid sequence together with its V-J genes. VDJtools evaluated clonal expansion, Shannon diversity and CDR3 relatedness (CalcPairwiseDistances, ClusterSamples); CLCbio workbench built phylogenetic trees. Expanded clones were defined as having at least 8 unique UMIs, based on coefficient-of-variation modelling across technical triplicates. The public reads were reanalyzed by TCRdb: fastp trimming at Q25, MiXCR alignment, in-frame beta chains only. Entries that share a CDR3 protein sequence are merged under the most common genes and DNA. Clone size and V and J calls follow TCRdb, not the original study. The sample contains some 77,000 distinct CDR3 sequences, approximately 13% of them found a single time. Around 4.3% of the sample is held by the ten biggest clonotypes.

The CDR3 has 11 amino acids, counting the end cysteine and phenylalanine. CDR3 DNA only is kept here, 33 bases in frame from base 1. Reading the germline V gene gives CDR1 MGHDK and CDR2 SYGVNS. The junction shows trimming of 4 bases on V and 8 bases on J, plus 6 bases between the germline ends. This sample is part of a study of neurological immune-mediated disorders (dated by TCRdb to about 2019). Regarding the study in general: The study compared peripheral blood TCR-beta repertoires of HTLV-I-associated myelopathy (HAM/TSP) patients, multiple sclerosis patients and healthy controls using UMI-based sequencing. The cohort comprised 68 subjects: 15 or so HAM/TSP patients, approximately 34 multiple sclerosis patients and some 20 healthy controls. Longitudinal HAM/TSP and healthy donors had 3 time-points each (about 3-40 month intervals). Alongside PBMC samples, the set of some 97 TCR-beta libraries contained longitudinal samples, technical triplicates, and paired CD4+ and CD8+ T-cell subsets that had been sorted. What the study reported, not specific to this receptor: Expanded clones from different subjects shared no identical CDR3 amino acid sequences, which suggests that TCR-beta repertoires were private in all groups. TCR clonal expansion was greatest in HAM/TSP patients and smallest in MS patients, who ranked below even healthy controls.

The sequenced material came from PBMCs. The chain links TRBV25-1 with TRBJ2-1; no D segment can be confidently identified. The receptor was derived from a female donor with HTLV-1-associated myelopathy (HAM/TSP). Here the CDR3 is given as CASSGTHEQFF. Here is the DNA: TGTGCCAGCAGTGGAACACATGAGCAGTTCTTC.